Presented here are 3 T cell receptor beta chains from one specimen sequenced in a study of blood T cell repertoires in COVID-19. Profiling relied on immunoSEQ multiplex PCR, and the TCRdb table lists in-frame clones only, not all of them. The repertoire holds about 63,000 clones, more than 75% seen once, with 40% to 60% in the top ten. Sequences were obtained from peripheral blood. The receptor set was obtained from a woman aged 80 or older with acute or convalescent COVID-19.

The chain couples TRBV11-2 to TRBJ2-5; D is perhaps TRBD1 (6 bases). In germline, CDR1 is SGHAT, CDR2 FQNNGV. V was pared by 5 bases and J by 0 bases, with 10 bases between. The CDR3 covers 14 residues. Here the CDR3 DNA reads TGTGCCAGCAGCATCGGGACACACCAAGAGACCCAGTACTTC. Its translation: CASSIGTHQETQYF.

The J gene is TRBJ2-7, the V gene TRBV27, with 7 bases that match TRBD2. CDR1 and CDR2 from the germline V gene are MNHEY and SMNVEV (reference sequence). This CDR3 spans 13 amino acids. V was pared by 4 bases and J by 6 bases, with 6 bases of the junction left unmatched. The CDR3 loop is CASSYMGGGEQYF. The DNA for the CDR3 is TGTGCCAGCAGTTACATGGGGGGGGGCGAGCAGTACTTC.

CDR3 protein: CASSSTGGQDHEQFF. Written as DNA, the CDR3 is TGTGCCAGCAGCTCAACAGGGGGCCAGGATCATGAGCAGTTCTTC. This chain connects TRBV7-9 to TRBJ2-1; 9 nucleotides agree with TRBD1. The length of the CDR3 is 15 residues. CDR1 is SEHNR, CDR2 FQNEAQ, per germline (reference sequence). Losses at the gene ends were 4 bases for V and 8 bases for J; bases not matched to a gene: 9.